These 7 T cell receptor beta chains originate from one sample sequenced in a study of Graves' ophthalmopathy and Graves' hyperthyroidism. Beta-chain TCR CDR3 regions were amplified from RNA transcripts. HTBI primers served in a first-round RT-PCR, which a second-round multiplex PCR followed. TCRdb reanalysed the multiplex PCR reads using MiXCR and keeps one entry per CDR3 protein. This sample yields over a million distinct CDR3 sequences, of which 35% to 40% are seen a single time; more than 9.5% belongs to the top ten. Source material: peripheral blood or thyroid tissue (not recorded which). The source of these receptors is an adult man with Graves' hyperthyroidism.

This clonotype was picked up a small number of times. The chain links TRBV4-1 to TRBJ1-3; unclear D gene. This CDR3 is 15 amino acids long. Germline V CDR1 and CDR2: MGHRA, YSYEKL. Deletions cut 0 bases from V and 0 bases from J, with 6 bases between. DNA of the CDR3: TGCGCCAGCAGCCAAGACCCGAGCTCTGGAAACACCATATATTTT. Translating it yields CASSQDPSSGNTIYF.

The genes are TRBV20-1 and TRBJ2-7; 7 bases map to TRBD2. The DNA end favors TRBJ2-1, so the J call may be wrong. The CDR3 runs 17 residues. Germline V gene data show CDR1 as DFQATT and CDR2 as SNEGSKA (reference sequence). CDR3 protein: CSVIGIQSGIGGNEQFF. The CDR3 coding sequence is TGCAGTGTAATAGGGATCCAAAGCGGGATCGGTGGGAATGAGCAGTTCTTC.

This clonotype was seen many times. One junction end does not reproduce the germline sequence, and a read error may be involved. The genes are TRBV4-3 and TRBJ2-7; D ambiguous. This CDR3 is 11 amino acids long. Germline V gene lookup returns CDR1 LGHNA and CDR2 YSLEER. CDR3 nucleotides: TGTGCCAGCAGCCAGAACTACGAGCAGTACTTC. Translation gives CASSQNYEQYF.

The chain combines TRBV30 with TRBJ1-4; 8 bases are a match to TRBD1. Losses at the gene ends were 1 base for V and 2 bases for J; bases not matched to a gene: 6. The germline gives CDR1 GTSNPN, CDR2 SVGIG (reference sequence). The length of the CDR3 is 16 residues. The CDR3 is CAWSGQGRVTNEKLFF. The CDR3, as DNA: TGTGCCTGGAGTGGACAGGGGCGTGTGACTAATGAAAAACTGTTTTTT.

In this sample, this clonotype turned up once. J is TRBJ2-5 and V is TRBV6-5; the D gene is possibly TRBD1 (6 bases). Trimming removed 6 bases at V and 9 bases at J, with 20 bases between. Germline loops: CDR1 MNHEY, CDR2 SVGAGI. The CDR3 length is 14 residues. The CDR3 DNA sequence: TGTGCCAGCAGAAGACAGGCTGGCAATCAGCCCCAGTACTTC. It specifies CASRRQAGNQPQYF.

This clonotype was counted a few times. This chain joins TRBV11-2 and TRBJ2-7; TRBD2 agrees at 8 bases. After removal of 5 bases from V and 5 bases from J, the junction contained 5 bases not matched to a gene. This CDR3 comprises 13 residues. Germline CDR1 SGHAT, CDR2 FQNNGV. The CDR3 DNA reads TGTGCCAGCAGCCCGGGACTAGTCAACGAGCAGTACTTC. Its translation is CASSPGLVNEQYF.

This clonotype was seen a handful of times. The V gene is TRBV27, the J gene TRBJ1-5; 9 bases agree with TRBD1. This CDR3 comprises 17 residues. Looked up from germline, CDR1 is MNHEY and CDR2 is SMNVEV (reference sequence). J lost 3 bases, V lost 5 bases, and 11 bases had no gene match. The CDR3 reads CASSAITGTGINQPQHF. For the CDR3, the DNA is TGTGCCAGCAGTGCCATCACCGGGACAGGGATCAATCAGCCCCAGCATTTT.